Included here is one T cell receptor beta chain sequence, with context. Its antigen is still unknown. At one boundary the junction diverges from the germline segment, which might be a read error. This sample stems from a study of blood T cells in healthy people across ages (dated by TCRdb to between 2014 and 2016). General notes on the study: In model experiments, template switching captured roughly one uniquely barcoded TCR beta cDNA molecule for every two T cells. The donors were split into four age groups: young (average 16 years), middle-aged (39), aged (approximately 60) and long-lived (82). The study analyzed two additional independent replicas of 1 million unique cDNA reads from the same blood draw for two donors, one aged 18 to 29 and one aged 80 or older. To avoid experimental bias, donors of different ages were distributed randomly across sequencing lanes. The study measured age-related changes in TCR beta repertoire diversity using deep sequencing normalized with unique cDNA molecular identifiers. The investigation overall reported the following: A strong correlation was found between observed TCR beta diversity and the percentage of naive T cells measured by flow cytometry. Compared with the aged group, the long-lived group had more naive CD4+ T cells, fewer expanded clones and increased TCR diversity, a pattern suggesting age selection. Observed TCR beta diversity per million T cells fell roughly linearly with age, and a significant reduction was already apparent by age around 44. Donor CMV infection status was unknown, potentially confounding age-related changes in expanded clonotypes. Estimates of total diversity based on one million sequenced T cells were regarded as lower bounds and as underestimates. Bulk unsorted PBMC profiling prevented conclusive comparison of naive and antigen-experienced compartments.

From the cysteine up to the phenylalanine, the CDR3 has a length of 13 residues. Only the CDR3 portion is preserved as DNA: 39 bases, with reading frame beginning at the first base. Sequences DFQATT (CDR1) and SNEGSKA (CDR2) are obtained from the germline V gene (reference sequence). The receptor library was made with 5' RACE. Sequencer: Illumina HiSeq 2500. A second PCR of roughly 6 to 12 cycles was performed with a sample-barcoded 5' primer and a J-beta primer mix. A unique molecular identifier was introduced onto each TCR beta cDNA molecule by a template-switch 5' adaptor carrying 12 random nucleotides. Each sample yielded at least 3 million CDR3-containing paired-end reads. First-strand cDNA was synthesized from all RNA with the Mint cDNA synthesis kit, primed by a TRBC-specific oligonucleotide. After uracil-DNA glycosylase treatment, a first 18-cycle PCR used universal primers M1SS and BC2_uni_R on all cDNA. In the authors' own workflow: Normalization of each sample was performed by random selection of 1 million high-quality reads, each carrying a distinct molecular identifier. Reads sharing molecular identifiers were discarded rather than binned into consensus sequences. MiTCR, run with a Q25 quality threshold and the strictest error-elimination algorithm, handled CDR3 identification, clonotype clustering and error correction. A nonparametric unseen species model with Euler transformation was used to estimate lower-bound total TCR beta diversity. Through fastp at Q25 and MiXCR, TCRdb rebuilt clones from the public reads, retaining in-frame beta chains. Identical CDR3 protein sequences are pooled into one entry, listed with their most common genes and DNA. The V and J calls were not made by the authors but by TCRdb's processing. For this sample the table gives more than 800,000 distinct CDR3 sequences, of which under 45% were detected only once. Of the sample, approximately 19% is held by the ten largest clones.

Systemically healthy Caucasian individuals from Russia, around 39 in total and aged about 6 to 95 years, were included as donors. Each donor gave 8 to 10 milliliters of peripheral blood, collected into EDTA-treated Vacutainer tubes. PBMCs were isolated by Ficoll-Paque density-gradient centrifugation, with at least 6 million obtained per sample. Total RNA, at least 5 micrograms per sample, was extracted from PBMCs with Trizol reagent. For every donor, an aliquot of PBMCs went through flow cytometry to measure the percentages of naive CD45RAhigh/CD27high T cells. The sequenced sample was blood. The origin of this receptor is a woman aged 55-70 years in good health. The sequence links TRBV20-1 to TRBJ1-1; 5 matching bases give a weak D call of TRBD1. The DNA is as follows: TGCAGTGCTCGGCGAGGGGCGGACACTGAACCTTTCTTT. It is translated as CSARRGADTEPFF.